One sample yielded the 20 T cell receptor beta chains listed below, sequenced in a study of shared clonotypes between healthy human individuals. TCRdb's table, derived via immunoSEQ multiplex PCR, lists solely in-frame clones and lacks some. The sample lists more than 450,000 clones; approximately 79% were seen once. The sequenced sample consisted of PBMCs. The receptor set was obtained from a woman in her forties in good health. Some clones in this sample may be carry-over from other donors' samples.

In the case of this clone: Other DNA sequences from this sample encode an identical CDR3 as well. V is TRBV27 and J is TRBJ2-7; TRBD2 might be the D (5 bases). Trimming took off 1 base at V and 1 base at J, with 8 bases between the two ends. This CDR3 is 14 amino acids long. Germline V gives CDR1 MNHEY, CDR2 SMNVEV (reference sequence). This CDR3 reads CASSLYRGSYEQYF. The CDR3 DNA is TGTGCCAGCAGTTTATATCGGGGATCCTACGAGCAGTACTTC.

This sequence joins TRBV7-2 and TRBJ2-3; 7 positions match TRBD1. The CDR3 runs to 15 residues. The germline gives CDR1 SGHTA, CDR2 FQGNSA. Trimming removed 5 bases from V and 2 bases from J; junction bases left unmatched: 7. CDR3 DNA sequence: TGTGCCAGCAGCCCCACCGGGACAGTCACAGATACGCAGTATTTT. Protein sequence: CASSPTGTVTDTQYF.

A single count supports this clone. The rearrangement joins TRBV2 to TRBJ1-1, with 7 bases lining up with TRBD1. V shed 7 bases, J shed 3 bases, and the junction held 17 bases outside the gene matches. The CDR3 has 17 residues. Germline lookup yields CDR1 SNHLY and CDR2 FYNNEI. CDR3 protein: CASIRPGQKGGDTEAFF. For the CDR3, the DNA is TGTGCCAGCATTCGACCGGGACAGAAGGGCGGGGACACTGAAGCTTTCTTT. Together with reference TRBV2 and TRBJ1-1, the CDR3 gives the full variable domain: EPEVTQTPSHQVTQMGQEVILRCVPISNHLYFYWYRQILGQKVEFLVSFYNNEISEKSEIFDDQFSVERPDGSNFTLKIRSTKLEDSAMYFCASIRPGQKGGDTEAFFGQGTRLTVV.

The rearrangement links TRBV30 to TRBJ1-1; D is unclear. Looked up from germline, CDR1 is GTSNPN and CDR2 is SVGIG (reference sequence). Trimming removed 2 bases at V and 4 bases at J, with 8 bases between. This CDR3 is built from 12 residues. CDR3 sequence (DNA): TGTGCCTGGAGTAGGGATACCACTGAAGCTTTCTTT. It translates to CAWSRDTTEAFF.

The chain couples TRBV27 to TRBJ1-5; D is possibly TRBD1 (6 bases). With 6 bases removed from V and 0 bases from J, the gap between germline ends came to 18 bases. CDR1 is MNHEY and CDR2 is SMNVEV in the germline V gene (reference sequence). This CDR3 has 17 residues. CDR3 loop: CASRGRGDSLSNQPQHF. CDR3 in DNA: TGTGCCAGCAGGGGCAGGGGCGACTCTCTTAGCAATCAGCCCCAGCATTTT.

The rearrangement joins TRBV27 to TRBJ2-3, with TRBD2 matching over 7 bases. Germline assignment: CDR1 MNHEY and CDR2 SMNVEV (reference sequence). The V gene end was trimmed by 5 bases and the J gene end by 6 bases; junction bases not matched to a gene: 20. This CDR3 region has 18 residues. CDR3 sequence reads: CASSTPQGGGRNLDTQYF. As DNA, the CDR3 is TGTGCCAGCAGTACCCCCCAAGGTGGCGGGAGAAATCTGGATACGCAGTATTTT.

The chain recombines TRBV11-3 with TRBJ2-1; TRBD2 matches at 8 bases. Per germline, CDR1 SGHNT and CDR2 YENEEA. The CDR3 loop spans 15 amino acids. V lost 3 bases and J lost 10; bases outside the gene matches: 11. DNA of the CDR3: TGTGCCAGCAGCTTTAGCGGGACCCAGCTAGGAGAGCAGTTCTTC. It specifies CASSFSGTQLGEQFF.

The chain combines TRBV12-2 with TRBJ2-7; TRBD1, the D gene given by the table, was not confirmed from the DNA. TRBV12-2 is a recognized pseudogene. CDR3 length: 16 amino acids. The CDR3 sequence is CASRPEGEYGRYEQYF. Written as DNA, the CDR3 is TGTGCAAGTCGCCCCGAGGGGGAGTACGGGCGCTACGAGCAGTACTTC.

The rearrangement links TRBV28 to TRBJ2-5; a weak D match, TRBD2 (6 bases). CDR3 size: 15 residues. V lost 3 bases and J 9 bases, leaving 20 bases between the germline ends. Per the germline V gene, CDR1 is MDHEN and CDR2 is SYDVKM. In DNA, the CDR3 is TGTGCCAGCAGTTTCCGGGGGTCAGGGTACGCGGCCCAGTACTTC. Its translation is CASSFRGSGYAAQYF.

V is TRBV10-3 and J is TRBJ1-1; D may be TRBD1 (5 bases). The V gene's germline CDR1 is ENHRY and CDR2 SYGVKD. The CDR3 contains 13 residues. The germline V and J ends were trimmed by 7 bases and 1 base, with 10 bases remaining between them. The CDR3 here is CAIKQGENTEAFF. DNA of the CDR3: TGTGCCATCAAGCAGGGTGAGAACACTGAAGCTTTCTTT.

This clone was counted at least ten times. The chain uses TRBV28 and TRBJ1-3; D not certain. Germline assignment: CDR1 MDHEN and CDR2 SYDVKM. This CDR3 has 16 amino acids. The ends were cut back, 5 bases at V and 4 bases at J, with 18 bases in the middle. CDR3 amino acids: CASSQPVRAQGNTIYF. The DNA of the CDR3 is TGTGCCAGCAGTCAACCTGTACGGGCACAGGGAAACACCATATATTTT.

This clone occurred a few times. Within the sample, other DNA sequences also encode this same CDR3. The rearrangement uses TRBV9 and TRBJ2-1; 11 nucleotides align to TRBD2. V lost 4 bases, J lost 4 bases, and 4 bases stayed unmatched. Germline-derived CDR1 and CDR2 are SGDLS and YYNGEE. CDR3 length: 15 amino acids. In DNA, the CDR3 is TGTGCCAGCAGCCCGCGACTAGCGGGATACAATGAGCAGTTCTTC. Its protein product is CASSPRLAGYNEQFF.

The chain recombines TRBV27 with TRBJ1-1; D not resolved. This CDR3 region has 14 residues. Trimming took 6 bases from V and 1 from J, leaving 12 bases between them. Germline V gives CDR1 MNHEY, CDR2 SMNVEV (reference sequence). The CDR3 DNA reads TGTGCCAGCAGCCTGTACAAGGAGAACACTGAAGCTTTCTTT. Residues: CASSLYKENTEAFF.

This clone turned up a few times. This chain joins TRBV21-1 and TRBJ2-1. TRBV21-1 is an annotated pseudogene. CDR3 size: 20 residues. CDR3 bases: TGTGCCAGCAGCAAAAAGGGGACGGTTGTAGCGTATAGCTCCTACAATGAGCAGTTCTTC. This gives the protein CASSKKGTVVAYSSYNEQFF.

The chain links TRBV6-5 to TRBJ2-7, with D hard to call. This CDR3 region has 11 residues. Per germline, CDR1 MNHEY and CDR2 SVGAGI. Between the trimmed V and J ends, which lost 8 bases and 0 bases, there was a span of 5 bases. CDR3 in amino acids: CASSGSYEQYF. The DNA of the CDR3 is TGTGCCAGCTCTGGCTCCTACGAGCAGTACTTC.

This clone was found once. A much larger clone lies one base from this, so it may be a read error. The same CDR3 also results from other DNA sequences found in this sample. The CDR3 nucleotides read TGTGCCAGCAGCCTTGGACAGGGAGAGACCCAGTACTTC. Amino acids: CASSLGQGETQYF. The chain carries TRBV7-3 and TRBJ2-5, with TRBD1 identical over 8 bases. V shed 5 bases and J 4 bases; nucleotides not matched to a gene: 3. There are 13 residues in the CDR3. Germline loops: CDR1 SGHTA, CDR2 FQGTGA. The variable domain in full, completed from reference TRBV7-3 and TRBJ2-5, reads GAGVSQTPSNKVTEKGKYVELRCDPISGHTALYWYRQSLGQGPEFLIYFQGTGAADDSGLPNDRFFAVRPEGSVSTLKIQRTERGDSAVYLCASSLGQGETQYFGPGTRLLVL.

The rearrangement uses TRBV10-2 and TRBJ2-5; 14 bases line up with TRBD2. The J call may be wrong; the DNA end is better matched by TRBJ2-7. CDR1 WSHSY and CDR2 SAAADI come from the germline V gene. The CDR3 spans 17 residues. In DNA form, the CDR3 reads TGCGCCAGCAGTTTCACCGGGACTAGCGGGAGCAGGCCCGAGCAGTACTTC. Protein: CASSFTGTSGSRPEQYF.

This clone was counted between two and nine times. The chain has TRBV28 and TRBJ2-1; 7 positions match TRBD1. V dropped 5 bases and J dropped 0; count of bases not matched to a gene: 7. Germline-derived CDR1 and CDR2 are MDHEN and SYDVKM. CDR3 length: 16 amino acids. The CDR3 coding sequence is TGTGCCAGCAGTCCGACAGGGCGAGGCTCCTACAATGAGCAGTTCTTC. Translating it yields CASSPTGRGSYNEQFF.

The chain has TRBV30 and TRBJ1-6, with 9 bases fitting TRBD1. CDR1 and CDR2 from the germline V gene are GTSNPN and SVGIG (reference sequence). The CDR3 spans 13 residues. Trimming at V came to 7 bases and at J to 8 bases, leaving 6 bases not matched to a gene. CDR3 loop: CASHRGRDSPLHF. DNA of the CDR3: TGTGCCTCTCACAGGGGGCGAGATTCACCCCTCCACTTT.

The V and J genes are TRBV27 and TRBJ2-7; weak D call: TRBD1 (6 bases). The CDR3 extends over 13 amino acids. Germline V gene data show CDR1 as MNHEY and CDR2 as SMNVEV (reference sequence). V lost 2 bases and J lost 1, with 6 bases in between. In DNA, the CDR3 is TGTGCCAGCAGTTTAAGGGGGTCCTACGAGCAGTACTTC. It encodes CASSLRGSYEQYF.